This TCR beta chain originates from a study of blood T cell repertoires in COVID-19. Study background: The samples span acute and convalescent COVID-19 from the United States, Italy and Spain. Sources were T cells, B-cell-depleted T cells, or PBMCs; the material itself was cDNA or gDNA.

Assay used: immunoSEQ multiplex PCR; TCRdb lists only in-frame clones, some missing. The sample contains roughly 340,000 clones, roughly 90% of which appear only once. V lost 5 bases, J lost 4 bases, and 14 bases lay in between. Germline-derived CDR1 and CDR2 are LNHDA and SQIVND (reference sequence). This CDR3 is 14 amino acids long. Recruited during active infection, patients (from Seattle) were subsequently followed longitudinally. The J gene is TRBJ1-2, the V gene TRBV19; TRBD1 might be the D (6 bases). The receptor was isolated from a woman aged 70-85 years with COVID-19, enrolled during active disease. The sample taken for sequencing was peripheral blood. The CDR3 nucleotides read TGTGCCAGTAGTTTCCAACAGGGTCTCTATGGCTACACCTTC. Translation: CASSFQQGLYGYTF.